The rows below give T cell receptor beta chains drawn from one sample of a study of T cell responses to AZD1222 COVID-19 vaccine. Profiled with immunoSEQ multiplex PCR; TCRdb holds only in-frame clones, not every one. The sample has more than 120,000 clones, 85% to 90% seen once; the top ten hold about 4.9%. This specimen consisted of peripheral blood, obtained 28 days after the second AZD1222 dose. The receptors derive from an adult who received the AZD1222 COVID-19 vaccine. CDR3s include the opening cysteine and the closing phenylalanine or tryptophan. A D gene is named only where the DNA matches it firmly. The size entry is marked missing in some rows and otherwise reads once, few, many or a size class.

17 TRBJ1-4 TRBV5-8 TRBD1 few TGTGCCAGCAGCCCAGGACAGGGCGGCCGGAGGAATGAAAAACTGTTTTTT CASSPGQGGRRNEKLFF
14 TRBJ1-6 TRBV7-9 . . TGTGCCAGCAGCCCCTACCTCGGAAATTCACCCCTCCACTTT CASSPYLGNSPLHF
12 TRBJ1-4 TRBV12-3/TRBV12-4 . . TGTGCCAGCAGTCTATATAATGAAAAACTGTTTTTT CASSLYNEKLFF
13 TRBJ2-5 TRBV24-1 TRBD1 . TGTGCCACCGGACAGGGGAACCAAGAGACCCAGTACTTC CATGQGNQETQYF
13 TRBJ2-5 TRBV27 TRBD1 . TGTGCCAGCAGTCAGGGGACAGGCCAGACCCAGTACTTC CASSQGTGQTQYF
13 TRBJ1-2 TRBV9 . few TGTGCCAGCAGCGTAGGGGTCAACTATGGCTACACCTTC CASSVGVNYGYTF
16 TRBJ1-3 TRBV10-2 . . TGCGCCAGCGGGCCCCTAGGGACTGTTACTGGAAACACCATATATTTT CASGPLGTVTGNTIYF
14 TRBJ2-7 TRBV29-1 TRBD1 . TGCAGCGCCCGAGGGGGGACAGGGGTTACCGAGCAGTACTTC CSARGGTGVTEQYF
13 TRBJ2-1 TRBV27 TRBD2 . TGTGCCAGCAGACTAGCGGGAGCCCATGAGCAGTTCTTC CASRLAGAHEQFF
14 TRBJ1-2 TRBV6-5 . . TGTGCCAGCAGCCTGATGGGGGCTGGCTATGGCTACACCTTC CASSLMGAGYGYTF
14 TRBJ1-3 TRBV25-1 . . TGTGCCAGCAGTGAATATAACTCTGGAAACACCATATATTTT CASSEYNSGNTIYF
16 TRBJ1-1 TRBV18 . . TGTGCCAGCTCACCACCGGGAGCCAGCCCAAACACTGAAGCTTTCTTT CASSPPGASPNTEAFF
14 TRBJ1-2 TRBV9 TRBD1 . TGTGCCAGCAGCGTATCCGGGACAGGGTATGGCTACACCTTC CASSVSGTGYGYTF
16 TRBJ2-2 TRBV5-4 . . TGTGCCAGCAGCTTGTATGGGTGGGGCAGCACCGGGGAGCTGTTTTTT CASSLYGWGSTGELFF
11 TRBJ2-5 TRBV2 . . TGTGCCAGCTCTTACCAAGAGACCCAGTACTTC CASSYQETQYF
12 TRBJ2-3 TRBV11-3 . once TGTGCCAGCAGCCCCGGTGGGGCAACGCAGTATTTT CASSPGGATQYF
12 TRBJ1-1 TRBV18 . . TGTGCCAGCTCACCGATGAACACTGAAGCTTTCTTT CASSPMNTEAFF
13 TRBJ1-5 TRBV11-2 . few TGTGCCAGCAGCTTTGATCCGGATCAGCCCCAGCATTTT CASSFDPDQPQHF
12 TRBJ1-1 TRBV18 . once TGTGCCAGCTCACCGGACATGGTTGAAGCTTTCTTT CASSPDMVEAFF
19 TRBJ1-5 TRBV24-1 TRBD1 . TGTGCCACCAGTGATTTACCCCCTTCCGGGACAGGGGCGGTGGGACCCCAGCATTTT CATSDLPPSGTGAVGPQHF
13 TRBJ2-3 TRBV5-6 TRBD2 . TGTGCCAGCAAGGCTAGCGGGACAGATACGCAGTATTTT CASKASGTDTQYF
14 TRBJ1-1 TRBV11-3 . once TGTGCCAGCAGCGTCGCAGGGGCGGGCACTGAAGCTTTCTTT CASSVAGAGTEAFF
14 TRBJ2-1 TRBV2 . few TGTGCCAGCACACCTCCTCCCCTTACAAATGAGCAGTTCTTC CASTPPPLTNEQFF
14 TRBJ1-2 TRBV5-1 TRBD1 . TGCGCCAGCAGTTCCGGACAGGGGCGCTATGGCTACACCTTC CASSSGQGRYGYTF
14 TRBJ1-2 TRBV6-5 . . TGTGCCAGCAGTTACTACGACAAGCCCTATGGCTACACCTTC CASSYYDKPYGYTF
16 TRBJ2-3 TRBV5-4 TRBD1 . TGTGCCAGCAGCTTGGCACCTGGACAGGGGTTTTATACGCAGTATTTT CASSLAPGQGFYTQYF
12 TRBJ2-3 TRBV5-6 . . TGTGCCAGCAGCTTGAACCTGGATTGGGGGCAATTT CASSLNLDWGQF
16 TRBJ1-1 TRBV30 TRBD1 . TGTGCCTGGAAACTCCGGGACAGGGGGACGGACACTGAAGCTTTCTTT CAWKLRDRGTDTEAFF
11 TRBJ2-5 TRBV3-1/TRBV3-2 . . TGTGCCAGCAGTACCGGGGAGACCCAGTACTTC CASSTGETQYF
15 TRBJ2-1 TRBV3-1/TRBV3-2 . . TGTGCCAGCAGCCAAGGGGAGTCATTACGCAATGAGCAGTTCTTC CASSQGESLRNEQFF
13 TRBJ1-1 TRBV6-5 . . TGTGCCAGCAGTTACCACGAGGACACTGAAGCTTTCTTT CASSYHEDTEAFF
13 TRBJ1-1 TRBV30 . . TGTGCCTGGAGTGTATCGGATGACACTGAAGCTTTCTTT CAWSVSDDTEAFF
16 TRBJ1-3 TRBV5-1 . . TGCGCCAGCAGCTTGGAGGGCGGTCTCTCTGGAAACACCATATATTTT CASSLEGGLSGNTIYF
15 TRBJ1-5 TRBV6-6 . . TGTGCCAGCAGCCTCACCCCGGACCGATATCAGCCCCAGCATTTT CASSLTPDRYQPQHF
14 TRBJ1-2 TRBV7-2 TRBD1 . TGTGCCAGCAGCGCCGACAGGGGGCGTGGAGGCTACACCTTC CASSADRGRGGYTF
12 TRBJ1-3 TRBV18 . . TGTGCCAGCTCACCCTCGCGCGACACCATATATTTT CASSPSRDTIYF
15 TRBJ1-4 TRBV11-3 . . TGTGCCAGCAGCTTAGGCGGTCCAACTAATGAAAAACTGTTTTTT CASSLGGPTNEKLFF
15 TRBJ2-7 TRBV4-1 . . TGCGCCAGCAGCCAAGTGTTAGGGGGCTCCTACGAGCAGTACTTC CASSQVLGGSYEQYF
14 TRBJ2-1 TRBV19 . . TGTGCCAGTAGTATTAAGCAGGAGGGGGATGAGCAGTTCTTC CASSIKQEGDEQFF
14 TRBJ1-2 TRBV3-1/TRBV3-2 . . TGTGCCAGCAGCCAACAGTGGACTGTGACTGGCTACACCTTC CASSQQWTVTGYTF
14 TRBJ2-2 TRBV19 . . TGTGCCAGTAGTATGTGGTCTAACACCGGGGAGCTGTTTTTT CASSMWSNTGELFF
15 TRBJ1-2 TRBV14 . . TGTGCCAGCGCTATTGGTCAGGGGTCCCGGTATGGCTACACCTTC CASAIGQGSRYGYTF
15 TRBJ2-1 TRBV2 . . TGTGCCAGCAGTGTTACTCCTAGCTCCTACAATGAGCAGTTCTTC CASSVTPSSYNEQFF
15 TRBJ2-7 TRBV6-7 TRBD1 . TGTGCCAGCAGTTTCACCGGGACAGGTGGTGACGAGCAGTACTTC CASSFTGTGGDEQYF
14 TRBJ1-1 TRBV5-4 . . TGTGCCAGCAGCTTGGGGATAGTGAACACTGAAGCTTTCTTT CASSLGIVNTEAFF
15 TRBJ1-6 TRBV6-4 . . TGTGCCAGCAGTGAAAAGAGCTCCTATAATTCACCCCTCCACTTT CASSEKSSYNSPLHF
14 TRBJ2-1 TRBV11-2 . . TGTGCCAGCAGTCTTCCCATCAGCGGTTTCGAGCAGTTCTTC CASSLPISGFEQFF
15 TRBJ2-7 TRBV6-5 TRBD1 . TGTGCCAGCAGTACCACCGGGACAGGGGTGTACGAGCAGTACTTC CASSTTGTGVYEQYF
14 TRBJ2-2 TRBV6-4 TRBD1 . TGTGCCAGCGGCCGGACAGGGGGCAGCGGGGAGCTGTTTTTT CASGRTGGSGELFF
14 TRBJ1-6 TRBV11-2 . few TGTGCCAGCAGCTTAGGGTCAGGCAGCTTCCCCCTCCACTTT CASSLGSGSFPLHF
15 TRBJ2-2 TRBV4-1 . . TGCGCCAGCAGCCAACGCGGGCCGGGGACCGGGGAGCTGTTTTTT CASSQRGPGTGELFF
13 TRBJ1-1 TRBV7-2 . . TGTGCCAGCAGCTTACCCCGGAGGGCTGAAGCTTTCTTT CASSLPRRAEAFF
14 TRBJ1-1 TRBV29-1 . . TGCAGCGTTCTTAAACCGGGATTTAACACTGAAGCTTTCTTT CSVLKPGFNTEAFF
17 TRBJ1-2 TRBV27 . . TGTGCCAGCAGTTTAAAAAAGGGACGGTACGATAACTATGGCTACACCTTC CASSLKKGRYDNYGYTF
13 TRBJ1-4 TRBV15 TRBD1 . TGTGCCACTACAACAGGGGGACGGGAAAAACTGTTTTTT CATTTGGREKLFF